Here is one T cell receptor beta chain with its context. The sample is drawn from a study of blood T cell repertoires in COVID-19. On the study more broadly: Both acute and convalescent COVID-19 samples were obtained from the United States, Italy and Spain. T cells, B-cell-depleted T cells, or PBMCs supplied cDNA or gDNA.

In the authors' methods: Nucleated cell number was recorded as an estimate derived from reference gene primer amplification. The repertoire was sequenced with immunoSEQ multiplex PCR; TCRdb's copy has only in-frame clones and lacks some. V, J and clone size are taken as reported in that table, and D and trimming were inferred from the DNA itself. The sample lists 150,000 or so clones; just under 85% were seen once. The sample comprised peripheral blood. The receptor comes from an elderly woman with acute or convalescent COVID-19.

CDR3 residues: CASSPVPDTQYF. Here the CDR3 DNA reads TGTGCCAGCAGCCCAGTCCCAGATACGCAGTATTTT. This chain links TRBV7-2 with TRBJ2-3; no firm D call. The length of the CDR3 is 12 residues. Germline CDR1 SGHTA, CDR2 FQGNSA. Trimming cost V 5 bases and J 4 bases, with 7 bases left between them.